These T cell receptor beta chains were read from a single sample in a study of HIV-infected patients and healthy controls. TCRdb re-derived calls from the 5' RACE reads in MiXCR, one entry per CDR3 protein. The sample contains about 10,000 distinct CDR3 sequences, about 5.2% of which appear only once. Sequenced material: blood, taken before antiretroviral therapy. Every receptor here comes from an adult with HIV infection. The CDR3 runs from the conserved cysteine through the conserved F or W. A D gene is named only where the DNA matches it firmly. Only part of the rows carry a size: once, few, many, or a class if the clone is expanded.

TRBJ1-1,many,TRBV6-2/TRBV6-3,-,CASSYSSRPEAFF,TGTGCCAGCAGTTACTCATCTAGACCTGAAGCTTTCTTT
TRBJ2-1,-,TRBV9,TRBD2,CASSPSPGTSGVSSYNEQFF,TGTGCCAGCAGCCCAAGCCCCGGGACTAGCGGGGTAAGCTCCTACAATGAGCAGTTCTTC
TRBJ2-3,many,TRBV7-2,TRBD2,CASSVRDYDSTDTQYF,TGTGCCAGCAGCGTCCGGGACTACGATAGCACAGATACGCAGTATTTT
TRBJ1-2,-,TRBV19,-,CASSISRVYGYTF,TGTGCCAGTAGTATTTCCAGGGTATACGGCTACACCTTC
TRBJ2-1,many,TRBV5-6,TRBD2,CASLPGGTSGFSISYNEQFF,TGTGCCAGCCTGCCTGGAGGGACTAGCGGGTTCTCGATCTCCTACAATGAGCAGTTCTTC
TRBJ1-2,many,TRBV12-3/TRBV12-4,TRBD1,CASSSGGAEFGYTF,TGTGCCAGCAGTTCAGGGGGCGCAGAGTTTGGCTACACCTTC
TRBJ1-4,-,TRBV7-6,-,CASRASGGEKLFF,TGTGCCAGCAGAGCGTCTGGAGGTGAAAAACTGTTTTTT
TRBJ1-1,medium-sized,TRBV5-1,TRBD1,CASSPWGQANTEAFF,TGCGCCAGCAGCCCCTGGGGACAGGCGAACACTGAAGCTTTCTTT
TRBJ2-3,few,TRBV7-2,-,CASKGSSTDTQYF,TGTGCCAGCAAGGGTTCTAGCACAGATACGCAGTATTTT
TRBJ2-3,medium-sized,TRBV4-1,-,CASSLVPGLGLDTQYF,TGCGCCAGCAGCCTAGTCCCGGGACTCGGTTTAGATACGCAGTATTTT
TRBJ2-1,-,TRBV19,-,CASSSRRGVEQFF,TGTGCCAGTAGTAGCCGAAGGGGGGTTGAGCAGTTCTTC
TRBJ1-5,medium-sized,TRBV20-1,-,CSPDTYSNQPQHF,TGCAGCCCGGACACCTATAGCAATCAGCCCCAGCATTTT
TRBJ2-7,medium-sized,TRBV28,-,CASSFPLEQNSYEQYF,TGTGCCAGCAGTTTCCCGCTCGAGCAGAACTCCTACGAGCAGTACTTC
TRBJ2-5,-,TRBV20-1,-,CSAGTSNFQETQYF,TGCAGTGCTGGGACTTCCAACTTTCAAGAGACCCAGTACTTC
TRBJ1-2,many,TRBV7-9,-,CASSHSGVGSNYGYTF,TGTGCCAGCAGCCATTCCGGAGTGGGCTCCAACTATGGCTACACCTTC
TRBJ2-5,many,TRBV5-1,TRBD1,CASSLLGTGGAGYQETQYF,TGCGCCAGCAGCTTGCTAGGGACAGGGGGCGCCGGGTACCAAGAGACCCAGTACTTC
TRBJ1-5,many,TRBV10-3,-,CAISEGVPKVAQHF,TGTGCCATCAGTGAAGGGGTCCCGAAAGTGGCCCAGCATTTT
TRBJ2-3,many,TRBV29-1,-,CSVDYGADTQYF,TGCAGCGTTGACTATGGGGCAGATACGCAGTATTTT
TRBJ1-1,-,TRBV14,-,CASSPPGWTEAFF,TGTGCCAGCAGCCCCCCGGGGTGGACTGAAGCTTTCTTT
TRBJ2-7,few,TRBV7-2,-,CASSLKSTNGQYF,TGTGCCAGCAGCTTAAAGTCGACGAACGGGCAGTACTTC
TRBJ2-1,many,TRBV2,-,CASSEDPSTANEQFF,TGTGCCAGCAGTGAAGATCCCTCGACAGCGAATGAGCAGTTCTTC
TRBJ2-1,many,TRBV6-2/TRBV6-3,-,CASSPLAGPQFF,TGTGCCAGCAGTCCCTTGGCGGGCCCGCAGTTCTTC
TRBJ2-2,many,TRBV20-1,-,CSARDQTGELFF,TGCAGTGCTAGAGATCAGACCGGGGAGCTGTTTTTT
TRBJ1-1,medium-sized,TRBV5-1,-,CASSLMALDTEAFF,TGCGCCAGCAGCTTGATGGCTTTGGACACTGAAGCTTTCTTT
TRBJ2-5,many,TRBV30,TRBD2,CAWSLRGGTETQYF,TGTGCCTGGAGCCTGCGGGGGGGGACAGAGACCCAGTACTTC
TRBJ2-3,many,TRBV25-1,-,CASSELGGESTDTQYF,TGTGCCAGCAGTGAATTAGGGGGGGAGAGCACAGATACGCAGTATTTT
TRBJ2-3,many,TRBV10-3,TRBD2,CAISHGGGDTDTQYF,TGTGCCATCAGTCACGGGGGGGGCGACACAGATACGCAGTATTTT
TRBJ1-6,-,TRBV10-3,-,CAISESLTDLRSPLHF,TGTGCCATCAGTGAGTCCCTAACCGACTTAAGGTCACCCCTCCACTTT
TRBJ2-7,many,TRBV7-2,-,CASSRRPYEQYF,TGTGCCAGCAGCCGACGACCTTACGAGCAGTACTTC
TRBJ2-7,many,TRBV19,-,CASSEGLPPYEQYF,TGTGCCAGTAGCGAGGGACTTCCTCCGTACGAGCAGTACTTC
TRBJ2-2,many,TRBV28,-,CASKGQLATGELFF,TGTGCCAGCAAGGGACAACTGGCCACCGGGGAGCTGTTTTTT
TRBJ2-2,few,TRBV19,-,CASSIVPAITGELFF,TGTGCCAGTAGTATAGTCCCAGCCATCACCGGGGAGCTGTTTTTT
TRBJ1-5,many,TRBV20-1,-,CSARGGNQPQHF,TGCAGTGCTAGGGGGGGTAATCAGCCCCAGCATTTT
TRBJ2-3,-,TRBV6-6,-,CASSYGFGSADTQYF,TGTGCCAGCAGTTACGGTTTCGGCTCCGCAGATACGCAGTATTTT
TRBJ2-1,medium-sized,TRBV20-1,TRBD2,CSARGLADADNEQFF,TGCAGTGCTAGAGGACTAGCCGATGCTGACAATGAGCAGTTCTTC
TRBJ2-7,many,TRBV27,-,CASSLWAGGYEQYF,TGTGCCAGCAGTTTATGGGCAGGGGGGTACGAGCAGTACTTC
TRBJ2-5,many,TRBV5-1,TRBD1,CASSSGTAQETQYF,TGCGCCAGCAGCTCCGGGACAGCGCAAGAGACCCAGTACTTC
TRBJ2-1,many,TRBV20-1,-,CSASDSGISEQFF,TGCAGTGCTAGCGACAGTGGTATCAGTGAGCAGTTCTTC
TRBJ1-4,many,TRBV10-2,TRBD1,CASSPTGTTNEKLFF,TGCGCCAGCAGTCCGACAGGGACAACTAATGAAAAACTGTTTTTT
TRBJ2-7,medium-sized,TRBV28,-,CASSLTSYEQYF,TGTGCCAGCAGTTTAACGTCCTACGAGCAGTACTTC
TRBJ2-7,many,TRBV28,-,CASSPLGGYEQYF,TGTGCCAGCAGTCCCTTAGGGGGCTACGAGCAGTACTTC